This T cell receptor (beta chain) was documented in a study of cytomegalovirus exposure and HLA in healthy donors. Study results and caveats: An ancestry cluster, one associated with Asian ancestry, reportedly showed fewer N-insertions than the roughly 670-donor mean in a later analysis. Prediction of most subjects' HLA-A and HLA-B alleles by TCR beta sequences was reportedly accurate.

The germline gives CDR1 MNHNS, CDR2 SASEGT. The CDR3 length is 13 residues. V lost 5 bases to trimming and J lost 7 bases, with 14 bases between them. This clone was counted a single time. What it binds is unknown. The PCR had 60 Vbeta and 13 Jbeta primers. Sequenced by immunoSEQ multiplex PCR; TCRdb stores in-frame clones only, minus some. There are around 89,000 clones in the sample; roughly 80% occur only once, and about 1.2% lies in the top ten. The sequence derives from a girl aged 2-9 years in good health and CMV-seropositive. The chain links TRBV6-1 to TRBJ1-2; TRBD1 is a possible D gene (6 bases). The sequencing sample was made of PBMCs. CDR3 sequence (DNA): TGTGCCAGCAGTTTACAGGGTAGGGCTGGCTACACCTTC. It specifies CASSLQGRAGYTF.